The clone carrying this T cell receptor (beta chain) was seen a few times. In the original workflow: Amplification of reference gene primers provided the estimated nucleated cell counts. Repertoires were generated with immunoSEQ multiplex PCR, while TCRdb's copy carries only in-frame clones and drops some. For V, J and clone size, that table is used; D and trimming come from the DNA. The profile covers around 250,000 clones, with roughly 89% appearing a single time and approximately 3% taken by the ten largest. V was shortened by 2 bases and J by 6 bases, with 5 bases between the two germline ends. The CDR3 is 12 amino acids. Per germline, CDR1 LNHNV and CDR2 YYDKDF (reference sequence). These data are taken from a study of blood T cell repertoires in COVID-19. Study background: The origin of the acute and convalescent COVID-19 samples was the United States, Italy and Spain. From T cells, B-cell-depleted T cells, or PBMCs came the material, which was cDNA or gDNA.

The clonotype comes from a woman younger than 45 with active or convalescent COVID-19. The specimen sequenced was peripheral blood. The genes are TRBV15 and TRBJ1-5; D remains unclear. CDR3: CATSRPGQPQHF. The CDR3, as DNA: TGTGCCACCAGCAGACCAGGTCAGCCCCAGCATTTT. The whole variable domain, remainder taken from reference TRBV15 and TRBJ1-5, is DAMVIQNPRYQVTQFGKPVTLSCSQTLNHNVMYWYQQKSSQAPKLLFHYYDKDFNNEADTPDNFQSRRPNTSFCFLDIRSPGLGDTAMYLCATSRPGQPQHFGDGTRLSIL.